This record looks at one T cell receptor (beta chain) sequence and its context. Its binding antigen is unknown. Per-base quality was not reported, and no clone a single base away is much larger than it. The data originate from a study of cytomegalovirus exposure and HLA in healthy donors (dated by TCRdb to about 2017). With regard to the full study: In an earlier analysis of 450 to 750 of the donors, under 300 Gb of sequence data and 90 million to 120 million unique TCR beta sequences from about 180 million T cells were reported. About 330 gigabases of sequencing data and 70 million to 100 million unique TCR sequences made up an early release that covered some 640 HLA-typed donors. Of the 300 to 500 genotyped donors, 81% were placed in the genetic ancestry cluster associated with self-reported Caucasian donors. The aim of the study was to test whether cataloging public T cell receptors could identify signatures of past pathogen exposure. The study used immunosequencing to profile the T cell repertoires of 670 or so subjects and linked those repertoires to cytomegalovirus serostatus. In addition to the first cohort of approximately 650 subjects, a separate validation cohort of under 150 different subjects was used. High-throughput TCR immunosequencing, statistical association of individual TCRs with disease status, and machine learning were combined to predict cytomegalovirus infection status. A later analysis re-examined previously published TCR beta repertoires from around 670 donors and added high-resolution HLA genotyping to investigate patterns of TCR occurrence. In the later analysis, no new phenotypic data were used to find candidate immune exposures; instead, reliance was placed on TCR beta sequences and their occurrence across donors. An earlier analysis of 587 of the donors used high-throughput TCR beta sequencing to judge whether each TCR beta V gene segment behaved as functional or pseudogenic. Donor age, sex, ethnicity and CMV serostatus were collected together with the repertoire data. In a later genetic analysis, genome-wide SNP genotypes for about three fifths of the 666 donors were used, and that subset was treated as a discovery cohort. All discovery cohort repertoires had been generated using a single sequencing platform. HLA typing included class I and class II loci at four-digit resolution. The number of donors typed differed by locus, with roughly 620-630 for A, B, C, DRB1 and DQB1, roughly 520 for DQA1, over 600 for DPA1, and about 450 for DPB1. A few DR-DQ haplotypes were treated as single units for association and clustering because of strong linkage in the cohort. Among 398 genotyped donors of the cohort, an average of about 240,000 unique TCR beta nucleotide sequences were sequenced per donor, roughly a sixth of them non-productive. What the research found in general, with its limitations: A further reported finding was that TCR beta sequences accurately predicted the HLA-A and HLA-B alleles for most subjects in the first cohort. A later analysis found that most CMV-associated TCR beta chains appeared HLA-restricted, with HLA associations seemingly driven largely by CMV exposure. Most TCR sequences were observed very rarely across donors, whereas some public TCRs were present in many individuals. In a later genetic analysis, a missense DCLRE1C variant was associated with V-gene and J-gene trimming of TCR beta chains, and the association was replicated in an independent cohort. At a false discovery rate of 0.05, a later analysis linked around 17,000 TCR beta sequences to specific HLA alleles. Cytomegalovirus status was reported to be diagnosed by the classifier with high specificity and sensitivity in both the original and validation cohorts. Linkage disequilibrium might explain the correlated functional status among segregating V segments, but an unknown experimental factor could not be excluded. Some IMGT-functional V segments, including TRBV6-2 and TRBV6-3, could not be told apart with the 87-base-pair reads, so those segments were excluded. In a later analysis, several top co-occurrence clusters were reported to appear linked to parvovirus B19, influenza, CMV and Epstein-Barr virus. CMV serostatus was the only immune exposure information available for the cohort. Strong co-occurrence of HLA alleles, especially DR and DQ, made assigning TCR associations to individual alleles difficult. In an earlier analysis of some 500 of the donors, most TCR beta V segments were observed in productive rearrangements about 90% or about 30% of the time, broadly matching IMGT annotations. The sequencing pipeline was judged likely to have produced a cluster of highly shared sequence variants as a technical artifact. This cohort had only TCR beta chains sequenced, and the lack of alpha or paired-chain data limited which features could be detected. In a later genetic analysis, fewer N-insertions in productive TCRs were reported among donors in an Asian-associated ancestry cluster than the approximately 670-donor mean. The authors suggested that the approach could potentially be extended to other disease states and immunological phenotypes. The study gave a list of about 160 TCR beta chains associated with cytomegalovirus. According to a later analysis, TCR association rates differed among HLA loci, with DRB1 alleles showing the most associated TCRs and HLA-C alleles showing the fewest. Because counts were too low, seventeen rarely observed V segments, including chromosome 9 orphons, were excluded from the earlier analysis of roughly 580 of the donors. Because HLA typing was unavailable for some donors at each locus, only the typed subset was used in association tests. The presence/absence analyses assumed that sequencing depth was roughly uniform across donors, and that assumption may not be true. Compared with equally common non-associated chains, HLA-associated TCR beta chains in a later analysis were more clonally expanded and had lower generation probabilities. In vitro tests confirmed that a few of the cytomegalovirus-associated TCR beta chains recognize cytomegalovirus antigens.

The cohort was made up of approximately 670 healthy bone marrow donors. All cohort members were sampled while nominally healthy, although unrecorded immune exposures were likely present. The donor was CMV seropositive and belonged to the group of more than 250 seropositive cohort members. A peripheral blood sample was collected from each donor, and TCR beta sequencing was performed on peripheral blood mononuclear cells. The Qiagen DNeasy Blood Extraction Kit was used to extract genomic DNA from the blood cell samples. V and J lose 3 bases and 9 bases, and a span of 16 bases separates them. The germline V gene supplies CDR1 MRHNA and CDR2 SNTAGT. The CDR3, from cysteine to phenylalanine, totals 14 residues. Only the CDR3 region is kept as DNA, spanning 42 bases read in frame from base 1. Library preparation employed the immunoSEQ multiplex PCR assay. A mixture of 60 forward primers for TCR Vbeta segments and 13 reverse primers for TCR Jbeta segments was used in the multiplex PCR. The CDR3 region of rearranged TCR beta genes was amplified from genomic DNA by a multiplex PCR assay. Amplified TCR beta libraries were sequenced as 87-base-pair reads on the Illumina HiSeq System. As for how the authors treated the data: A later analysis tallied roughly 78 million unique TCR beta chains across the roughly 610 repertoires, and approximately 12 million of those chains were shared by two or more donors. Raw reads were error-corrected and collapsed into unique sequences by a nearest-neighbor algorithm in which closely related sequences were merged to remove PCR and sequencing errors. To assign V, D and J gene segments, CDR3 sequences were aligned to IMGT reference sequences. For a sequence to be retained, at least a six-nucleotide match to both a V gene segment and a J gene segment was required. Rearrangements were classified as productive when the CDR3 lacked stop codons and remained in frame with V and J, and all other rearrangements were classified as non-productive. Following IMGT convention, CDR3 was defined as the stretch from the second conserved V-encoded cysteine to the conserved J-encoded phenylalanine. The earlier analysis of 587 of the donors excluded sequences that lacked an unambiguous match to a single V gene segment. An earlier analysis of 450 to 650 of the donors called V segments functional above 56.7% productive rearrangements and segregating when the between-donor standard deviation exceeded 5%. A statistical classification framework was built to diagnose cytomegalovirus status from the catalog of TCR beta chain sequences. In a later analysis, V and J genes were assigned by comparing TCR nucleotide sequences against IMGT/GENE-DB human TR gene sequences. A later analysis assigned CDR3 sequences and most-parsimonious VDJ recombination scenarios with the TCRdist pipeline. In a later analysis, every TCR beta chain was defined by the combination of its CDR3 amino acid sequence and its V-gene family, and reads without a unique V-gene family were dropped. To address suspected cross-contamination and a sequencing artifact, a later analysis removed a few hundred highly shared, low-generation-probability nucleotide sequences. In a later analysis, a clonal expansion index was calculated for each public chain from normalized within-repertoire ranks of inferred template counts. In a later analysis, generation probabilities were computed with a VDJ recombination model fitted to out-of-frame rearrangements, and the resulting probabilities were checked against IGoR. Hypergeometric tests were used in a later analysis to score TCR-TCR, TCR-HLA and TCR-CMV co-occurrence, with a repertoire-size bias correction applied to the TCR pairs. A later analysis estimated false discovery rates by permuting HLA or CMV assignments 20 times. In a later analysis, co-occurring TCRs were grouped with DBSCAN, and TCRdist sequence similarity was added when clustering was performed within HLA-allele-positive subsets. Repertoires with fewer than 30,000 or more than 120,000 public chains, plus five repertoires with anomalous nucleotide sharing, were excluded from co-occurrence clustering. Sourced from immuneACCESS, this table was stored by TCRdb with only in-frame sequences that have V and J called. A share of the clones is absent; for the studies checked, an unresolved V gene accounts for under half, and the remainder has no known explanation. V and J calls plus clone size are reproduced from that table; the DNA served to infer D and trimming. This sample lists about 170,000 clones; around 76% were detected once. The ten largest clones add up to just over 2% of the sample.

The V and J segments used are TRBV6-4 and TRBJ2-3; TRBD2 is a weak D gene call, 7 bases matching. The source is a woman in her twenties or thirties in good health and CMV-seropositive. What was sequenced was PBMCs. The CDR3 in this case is CASSEGAKGGTQYF. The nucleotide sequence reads TGTGCCAGCAGTGAGGGAGCCAAGGGGGGGACGCAGTATTTT.